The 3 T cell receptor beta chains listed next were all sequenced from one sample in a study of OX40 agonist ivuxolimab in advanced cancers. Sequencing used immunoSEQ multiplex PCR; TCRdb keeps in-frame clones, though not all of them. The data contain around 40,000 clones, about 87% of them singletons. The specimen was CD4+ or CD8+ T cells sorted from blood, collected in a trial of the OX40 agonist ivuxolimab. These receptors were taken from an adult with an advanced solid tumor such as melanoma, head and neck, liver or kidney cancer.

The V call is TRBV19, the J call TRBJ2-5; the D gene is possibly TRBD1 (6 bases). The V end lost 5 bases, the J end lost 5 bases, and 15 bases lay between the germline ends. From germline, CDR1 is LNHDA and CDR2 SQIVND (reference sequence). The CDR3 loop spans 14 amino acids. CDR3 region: CASSLGQLGETQYF. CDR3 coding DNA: TGTGCCAGTAGTCTCGGACAGCTTGGGGAGACCCAGTACTTC.

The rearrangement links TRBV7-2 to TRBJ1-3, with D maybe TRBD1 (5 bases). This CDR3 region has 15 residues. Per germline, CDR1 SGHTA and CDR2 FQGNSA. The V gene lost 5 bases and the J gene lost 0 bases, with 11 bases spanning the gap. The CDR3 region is CASSPQGFSGNTIYF. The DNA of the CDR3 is TGTGCCAGCAGCCCGCAGGGTTTCTCTGGAAACACCATATATTTT.

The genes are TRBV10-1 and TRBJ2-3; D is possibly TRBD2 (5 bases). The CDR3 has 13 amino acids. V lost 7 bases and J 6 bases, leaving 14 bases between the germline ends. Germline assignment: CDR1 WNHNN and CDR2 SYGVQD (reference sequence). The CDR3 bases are TGCGCCAGCATAGGGTTACTAGGGGATACGCAGTATTTT. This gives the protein CASIGLLGDTQYF.